The following is a T cell receptor (beta chain) sequence with its context. Its antigen is as yet unknown. Described treatment: around 19 received Ad26.COV2.S at low or high dose, single or two shots; about 5 received placebo; per-sample allocation not given. Collection of the samples took place on day 63 after the first injection of vaccine or placebo. CDR1 and CDR2 (germline): LGHNA, YSLEER. V shed 4 bases and J shed 9 bases, with 12 bases lying between them. The CDR3 runs 12 residues. The data originate from a study of Ad26.COV2.S vaccination and SARS-CoV-2 variants. About the research overall: The donor was enrolled in the Ad26.COV2.S arm of the COV1001 trial. In the study, Ad26.COV2.S was injected intramuscularly once, or twice 56 days apart.

Whole-study results and caveats: Post-vaccination breadth of spike-specific CD8+ and CD4+ T cell responses was reportedly substantial.

Sequenced by immunoSEQ multiplex PCR; TCRdb stores in-frame clones only, minus some. The table lists 350,000 to 450,000 clones, 92% of them singletons. This receptor was obtained from a person aged 18-65 years who received the Ad26.COV2.S COVID-19 vaccine or a placebo. The material sequenced was peripheral blood, taken in a trial of Ad26.COV2.S vaccine versus placebo. The chain has TRBV4-3 and TRBJ1-2; D is ambiguous. The CDR3 DNA reads TGCGCCAGCAGCCGCACCCCTATGAGCTACACCTTC. This codes for CASSRTPMSYTF.